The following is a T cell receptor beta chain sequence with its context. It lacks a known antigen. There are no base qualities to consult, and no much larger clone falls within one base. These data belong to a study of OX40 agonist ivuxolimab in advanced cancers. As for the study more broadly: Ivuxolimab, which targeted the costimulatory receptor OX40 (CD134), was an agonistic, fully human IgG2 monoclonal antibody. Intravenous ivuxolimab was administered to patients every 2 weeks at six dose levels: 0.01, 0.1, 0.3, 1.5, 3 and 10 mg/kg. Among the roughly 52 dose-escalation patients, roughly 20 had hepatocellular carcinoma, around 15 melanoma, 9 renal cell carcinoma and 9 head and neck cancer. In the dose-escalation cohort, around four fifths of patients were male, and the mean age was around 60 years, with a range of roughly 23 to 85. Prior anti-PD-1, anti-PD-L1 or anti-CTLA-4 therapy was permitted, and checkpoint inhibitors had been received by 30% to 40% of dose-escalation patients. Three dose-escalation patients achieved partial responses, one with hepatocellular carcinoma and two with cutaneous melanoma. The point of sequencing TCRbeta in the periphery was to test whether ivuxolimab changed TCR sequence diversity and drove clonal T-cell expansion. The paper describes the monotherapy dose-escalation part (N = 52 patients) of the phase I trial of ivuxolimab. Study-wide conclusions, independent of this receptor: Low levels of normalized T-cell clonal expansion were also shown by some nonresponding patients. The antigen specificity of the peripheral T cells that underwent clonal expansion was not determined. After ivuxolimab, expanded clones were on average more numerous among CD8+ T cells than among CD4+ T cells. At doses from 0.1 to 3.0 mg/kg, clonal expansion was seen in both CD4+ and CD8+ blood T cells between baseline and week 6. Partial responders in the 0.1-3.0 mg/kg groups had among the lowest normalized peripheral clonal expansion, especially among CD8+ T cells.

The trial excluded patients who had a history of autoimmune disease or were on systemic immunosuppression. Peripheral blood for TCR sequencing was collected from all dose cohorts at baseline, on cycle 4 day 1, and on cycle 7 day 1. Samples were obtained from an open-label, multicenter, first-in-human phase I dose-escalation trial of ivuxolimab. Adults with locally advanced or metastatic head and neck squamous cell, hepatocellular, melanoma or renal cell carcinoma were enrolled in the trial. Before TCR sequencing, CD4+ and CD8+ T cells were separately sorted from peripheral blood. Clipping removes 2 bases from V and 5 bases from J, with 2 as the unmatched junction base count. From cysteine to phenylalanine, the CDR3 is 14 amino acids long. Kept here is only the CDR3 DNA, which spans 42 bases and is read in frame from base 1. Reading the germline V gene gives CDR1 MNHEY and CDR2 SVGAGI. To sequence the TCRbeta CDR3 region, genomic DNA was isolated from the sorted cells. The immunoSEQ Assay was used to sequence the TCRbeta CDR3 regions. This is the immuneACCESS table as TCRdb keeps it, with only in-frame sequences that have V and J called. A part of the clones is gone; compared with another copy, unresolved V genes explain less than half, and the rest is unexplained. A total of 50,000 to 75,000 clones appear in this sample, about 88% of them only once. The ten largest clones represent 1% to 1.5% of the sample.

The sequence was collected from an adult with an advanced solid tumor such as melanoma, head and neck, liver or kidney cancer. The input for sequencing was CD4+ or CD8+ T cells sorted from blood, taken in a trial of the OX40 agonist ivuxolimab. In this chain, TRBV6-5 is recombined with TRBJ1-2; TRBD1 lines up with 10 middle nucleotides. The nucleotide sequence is TGTGCCAGCAGTTACCGGGACAGGGGTTATGGCTACACCTTC. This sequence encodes CASSYRDRGYGYTF.